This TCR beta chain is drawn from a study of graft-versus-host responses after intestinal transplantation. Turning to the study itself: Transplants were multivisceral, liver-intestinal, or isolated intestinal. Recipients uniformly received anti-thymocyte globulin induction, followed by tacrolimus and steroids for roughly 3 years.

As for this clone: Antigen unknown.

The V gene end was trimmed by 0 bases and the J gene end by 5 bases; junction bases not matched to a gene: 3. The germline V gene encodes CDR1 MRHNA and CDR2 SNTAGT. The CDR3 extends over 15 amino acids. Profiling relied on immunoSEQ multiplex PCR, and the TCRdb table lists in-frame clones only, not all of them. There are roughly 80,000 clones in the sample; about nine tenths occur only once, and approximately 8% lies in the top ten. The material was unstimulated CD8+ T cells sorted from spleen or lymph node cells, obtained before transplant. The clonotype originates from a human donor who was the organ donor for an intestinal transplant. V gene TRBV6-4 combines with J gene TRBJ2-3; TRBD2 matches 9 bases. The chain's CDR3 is CASSDSGGGGDTQYF. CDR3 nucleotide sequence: TGTGCCAGCAGTGACTCCGGCGGGGGGGGAGATACGCAGTATTTT.